This T cell receptor beta chain was obtained from a study of T cell responses to AZD1222 COVID-19 vaccine. Study-wide results and caveats: Seropositive at baseline were only six or seven AZD1222 recipients. Sampling captured repertoires only after the peak T cell response.

For this clone: Its antigen is not known.

This CDR3 spans 15 amino acids. Germline V gives CDR1 SNHLY, CDR2 FYNNEI. The V gene end was trimmed by 2 bases and the J gene end by 4 bases; junction bases not matched to a gene: 4. Profiling relied on immunoSEQ multiplex PCR, and the TCRdb table lists in-frame clones only, not all of them. The sample includes around 99,000 clones, about 90% of them seen just once. The TCR was taken from an adult who received the AZD1222 COVID-19 vaccine. The V gene is TRBV2, the J gene TRBJ2-1; 8 positions match TRBD2. The specimen comprised peripheral blood, sampled 28 days after the second AZD1222 dose. This CDR3 is CASSEFSGDYNEQFF. CDR3 in DNA: TGTGCCAGCAGTGAATTTAGCGGGGATTACAATGAGCAGTTCTTC.